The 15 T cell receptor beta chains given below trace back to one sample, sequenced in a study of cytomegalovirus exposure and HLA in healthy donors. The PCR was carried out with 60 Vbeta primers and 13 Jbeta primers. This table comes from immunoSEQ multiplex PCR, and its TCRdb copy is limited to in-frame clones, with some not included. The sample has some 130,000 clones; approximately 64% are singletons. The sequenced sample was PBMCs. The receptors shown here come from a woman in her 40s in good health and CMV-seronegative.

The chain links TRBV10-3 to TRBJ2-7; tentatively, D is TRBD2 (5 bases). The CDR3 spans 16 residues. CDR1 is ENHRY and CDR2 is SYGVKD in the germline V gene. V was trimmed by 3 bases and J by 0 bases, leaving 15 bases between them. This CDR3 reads CAISELELGSSYEQYF. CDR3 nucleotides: TGTGCCATCAGTGAACTGGAGTTGGGGAGCTCCTACGAGCAGTACTTC.

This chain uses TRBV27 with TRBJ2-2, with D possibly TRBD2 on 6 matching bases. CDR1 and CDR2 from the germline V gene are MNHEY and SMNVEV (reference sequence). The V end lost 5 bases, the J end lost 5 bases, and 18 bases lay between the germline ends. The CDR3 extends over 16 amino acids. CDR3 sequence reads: CASSPWGAGRTGELFF. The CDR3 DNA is TGTGCCAGCAGTCCCTGGGGTGCGGGGAGAACCGGGGAGCTGTTTTTT.

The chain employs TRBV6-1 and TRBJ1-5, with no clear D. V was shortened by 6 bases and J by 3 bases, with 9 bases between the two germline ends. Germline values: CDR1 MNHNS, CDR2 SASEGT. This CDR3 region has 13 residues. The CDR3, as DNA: TGTGCCAGCAGAGACTGGCTCAATCAGCCCCAGCATTTT. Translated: CASRDWLNQPQHF.

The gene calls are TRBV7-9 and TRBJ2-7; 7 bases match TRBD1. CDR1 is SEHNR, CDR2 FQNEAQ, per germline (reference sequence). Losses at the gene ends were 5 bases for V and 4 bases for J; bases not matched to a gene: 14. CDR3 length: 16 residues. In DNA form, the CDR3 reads TGTGCCAGCAGCCCGCGCACAGGGGTCTACTGGTACGAGCAGTACTTC. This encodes CASSPRTGVYWYEQYF.

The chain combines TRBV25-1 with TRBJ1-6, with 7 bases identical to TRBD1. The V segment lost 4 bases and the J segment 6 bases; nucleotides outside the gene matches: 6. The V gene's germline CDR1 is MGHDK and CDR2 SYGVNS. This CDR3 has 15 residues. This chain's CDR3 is CASSGNRGGNSPLHF. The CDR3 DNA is TGTGCCAGCAGTGGGAACAGGGGCGGTAATTCACCCCTCCACTTT.

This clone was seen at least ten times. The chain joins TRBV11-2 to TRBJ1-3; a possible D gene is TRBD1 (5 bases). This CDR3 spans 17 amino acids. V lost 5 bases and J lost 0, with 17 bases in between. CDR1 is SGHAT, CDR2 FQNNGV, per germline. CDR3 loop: CASSHLGLRSSGNTIYF. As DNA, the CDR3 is TGTGCCAGCAGCCACTTGGGACTCCGGAGCTCTGGAAACACCATATATTTT. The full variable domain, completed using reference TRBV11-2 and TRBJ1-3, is EAGVAQSPRYKIIEKRQSVAFWCNPISGHATLYWYQQILGQGPKLLIQFQNNGVVDDSQLPKDRFSAERLKGVDSTLKIQPAKLEDSAVYLCASSHLGLRSSGNTIYFGEGSWLTVV.

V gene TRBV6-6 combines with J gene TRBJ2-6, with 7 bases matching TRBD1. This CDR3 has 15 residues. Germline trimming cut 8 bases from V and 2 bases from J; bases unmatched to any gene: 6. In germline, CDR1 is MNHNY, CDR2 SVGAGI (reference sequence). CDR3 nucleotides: TGTGCCAGCGGACCCGACAGGGCTGGGGCCAACGTCCTGACTTTC. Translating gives CASGPDRAGANVLTF.

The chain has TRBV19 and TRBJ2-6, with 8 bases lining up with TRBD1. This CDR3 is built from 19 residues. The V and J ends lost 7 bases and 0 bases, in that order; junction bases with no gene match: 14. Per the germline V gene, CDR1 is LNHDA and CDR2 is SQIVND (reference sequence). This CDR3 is CASTSWGAGGGSGANVLTF. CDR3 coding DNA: TGTGCCAGTACCTCGTGGGGAGCAGGGGGCGGCTCTGGGGCCAACGTCCTGACTTTC.

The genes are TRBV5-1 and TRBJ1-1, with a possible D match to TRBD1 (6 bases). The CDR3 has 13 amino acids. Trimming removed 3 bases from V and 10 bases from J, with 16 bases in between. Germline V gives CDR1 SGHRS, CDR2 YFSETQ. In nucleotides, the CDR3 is TGCGCCAGCAGCTCCGCACAGGGACTAGGAGCTTTCTTT. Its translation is CASSSAQGLGAFF.

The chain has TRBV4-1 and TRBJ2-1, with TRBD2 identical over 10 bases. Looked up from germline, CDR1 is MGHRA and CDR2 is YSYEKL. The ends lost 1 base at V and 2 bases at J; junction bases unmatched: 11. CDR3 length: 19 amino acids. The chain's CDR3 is CASSQVPAVLAGTYNEQFF. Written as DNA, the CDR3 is TGCGCCAGCAGCCAAGTCCCCGCCGTACTAGCGGGGACCTACAATGAGCAGTTCTTC.

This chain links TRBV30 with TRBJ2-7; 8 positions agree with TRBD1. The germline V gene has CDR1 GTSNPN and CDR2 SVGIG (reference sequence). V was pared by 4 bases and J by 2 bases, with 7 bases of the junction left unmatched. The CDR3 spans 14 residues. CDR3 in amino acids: CAWTPETGAYEQYF. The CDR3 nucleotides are TGTGCCTGGACCCCCGAGACAGGGGCCTACGAGCAGTACTTC.

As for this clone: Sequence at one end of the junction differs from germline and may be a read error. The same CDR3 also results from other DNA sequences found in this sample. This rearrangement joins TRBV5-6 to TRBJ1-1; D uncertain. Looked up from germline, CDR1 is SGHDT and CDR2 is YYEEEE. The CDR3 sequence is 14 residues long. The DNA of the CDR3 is TGTGCCAGCAGCTTGGGAGGGAGGAACACTGAAGCCTTCTTT. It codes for CASSLGGRNTEAFF.

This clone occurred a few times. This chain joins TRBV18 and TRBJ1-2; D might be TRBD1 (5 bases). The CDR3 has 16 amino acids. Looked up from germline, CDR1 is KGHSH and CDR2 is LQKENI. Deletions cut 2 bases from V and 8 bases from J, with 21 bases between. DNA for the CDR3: TGTGCCAGCTCACCAAAATCGCCGGGACTCGAGGCCGGCTACACCTTC. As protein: CASSPKSPGLEAGYTF.

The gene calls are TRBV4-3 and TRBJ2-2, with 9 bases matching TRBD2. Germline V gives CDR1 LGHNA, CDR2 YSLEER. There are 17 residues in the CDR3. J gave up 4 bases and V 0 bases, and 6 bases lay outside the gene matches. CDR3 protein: CASSQDRRLAVTGELFF. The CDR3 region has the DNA TGCGCCAGCAGCCAAGATAGGCGACTAGCGGTCACCGGGGAGCTGTTTTTT.

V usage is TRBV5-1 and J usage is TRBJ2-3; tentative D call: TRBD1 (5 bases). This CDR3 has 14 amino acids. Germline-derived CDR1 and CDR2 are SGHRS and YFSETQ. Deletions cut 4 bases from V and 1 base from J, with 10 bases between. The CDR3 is CASSPDSGTDTQYF. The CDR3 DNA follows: TGCGCCAGCAGCCCCGACAGTGGCACAGATACGCAGTATTTT.